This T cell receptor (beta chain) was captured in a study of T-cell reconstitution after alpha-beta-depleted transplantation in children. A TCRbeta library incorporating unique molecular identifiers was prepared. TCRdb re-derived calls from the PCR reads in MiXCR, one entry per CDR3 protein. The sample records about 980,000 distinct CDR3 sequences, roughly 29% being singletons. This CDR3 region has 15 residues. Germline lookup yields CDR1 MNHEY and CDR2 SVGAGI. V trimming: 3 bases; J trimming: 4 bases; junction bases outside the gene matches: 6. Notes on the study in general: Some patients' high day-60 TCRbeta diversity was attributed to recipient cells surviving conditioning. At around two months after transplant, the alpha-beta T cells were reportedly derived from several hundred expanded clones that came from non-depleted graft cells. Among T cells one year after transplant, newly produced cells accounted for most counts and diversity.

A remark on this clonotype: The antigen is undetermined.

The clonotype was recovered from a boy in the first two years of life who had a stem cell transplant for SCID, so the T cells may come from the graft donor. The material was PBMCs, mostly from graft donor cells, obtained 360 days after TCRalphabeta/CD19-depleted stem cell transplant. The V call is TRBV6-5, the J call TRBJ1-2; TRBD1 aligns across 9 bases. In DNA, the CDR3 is TGTGCCAGCAGTTATAGGGGACAGGGTAGCTATGGCTACACCTTC. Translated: CASSYRGQGSYGYTF.